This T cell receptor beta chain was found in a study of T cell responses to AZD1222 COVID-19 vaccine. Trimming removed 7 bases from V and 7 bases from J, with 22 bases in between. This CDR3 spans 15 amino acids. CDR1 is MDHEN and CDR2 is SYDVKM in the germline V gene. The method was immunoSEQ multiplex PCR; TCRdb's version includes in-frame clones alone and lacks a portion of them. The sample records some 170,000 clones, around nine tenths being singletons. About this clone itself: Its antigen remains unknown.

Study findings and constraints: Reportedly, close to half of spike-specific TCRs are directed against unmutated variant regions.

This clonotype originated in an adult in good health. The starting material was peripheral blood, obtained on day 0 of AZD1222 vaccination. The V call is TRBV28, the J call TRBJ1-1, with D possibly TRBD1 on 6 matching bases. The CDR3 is CASTSRRGRRIEAFF. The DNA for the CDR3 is TGTGCCAGCACCTCAAGGCGGGGGCGGCGGATTGAAGCTTTCTTT.